The 7 T cell receptor beta chains below were found in one sample sequenced in a study of shared clonotypes between healthy human individuals. Profiling relied on immunoSEQ multiplex PCR, and the TCRdb table lists in-frame clones only, not all of them. Among over 700,000 clones listed, approximately 77% were seen once. Source material: memory CD4+ T cells sorted from blood. Indicated subset: CD45RA-negative fraction. These receptors came from a woman aged 25 to 39 in good health.

The rearrangement joins TRBV10-2 to TRBJ2-7; the D gene is possibly TRBD1 (7 bases). CDR1 and CDR2 (germline): WSHSY, SAAADI. The CDR3 is 14 amino acids. V was trimmed by 6 bases and J by 2 bases, leaving 14 bases between them. CDR3 region: CASRGGQAPYEQYF. The CDR3 DNA sequence: TGCGCCAGCAGGGGAGGACAGGCTCCCTACGAGCAGTACTTC.

This sequence joins TRBV18 and TRBJ2-5, with TRBD1 identical over 7 bases. This CDR3 contains 16 residues. The germline gives CDR1 KGHSH, CDR2 LQKENI. V shed 4 bases, J shed 5 bases, and the junction held 13 bases outside the gene matches. For the CDR3, the DNA is TGTGCCAGCTCACGTCAGAGGGGACAGCTCCGGGAGACCCAGTACTTC. Residues: CASSRQRGQLRETQYF.

The chain links TRBV28 to TRBJ1-2; D gene unclear. The germline V gene has CDR1 MDHEN and CDR2 SYDVKM. The CDR3 contains 15 residues. The germline V and J ends were trimmed by 1 base and 5 bases, with 14 bases remaining between them. The CDR3 region has the DNA TGTGCCAGCAGTTTATCGGAAGTCTATGTATATGGCTACACCTTC. Protein sequence: CASSLSEVYVYGYTF.

The chain couples TRBV5-4 to TRBJ2-3; TRBD1 is a possible D gene (6 bases). The V and J ends lost 3 bases and 2 bases respectively, with 10 bases between them. Germline CDR1 reads SGHNT; CDR2 reads YYREEE (reference sequence). The CDR3 is made up of 14 amino acids. CDR3 DNA: TGTGCCAGCAGCTCGCGACAGGCCACAGATACGCAGTATTTT. It specifies CASSSRQATDTQYF.

The chain links TRBV7-9 to TRBJ2-7; D tentatively reads TRBD1 or TRBD2 (5 bases each). V was cut by 5 bases and J by 1 base, with 21 bases left in between. The CDR3 totals 17 residues. The germline V gene encodes CDR1 SEHNR and CDR2 FQNEAQ (reference sequence). CDR3 in DNA: TGTGCCAGCAGCCAGTCGTCCGGGGCTGTGGTTTCCTACGAGCAGTACTTC. It codes for CASSQSSGAVVSYEQYF.

This clone was seen a single time. V gene TRBV10-3 combines with J gene TRBJ2-3; 7 bases line up with TRBD2. The CDR3 is 14 residues long. J lost 4 bases, V lost 7 bases, and 8 bases had no gene match. Germline V lookup: CDR1 ENHRY, CDR2 SYGVKD. CDR3 residues: CAIMGGRGADTQYF. CDR3 bases: TGTGCCATCATGGGCGGGAGAGGGGCAGATACGCAGTATTTT.

A few counts support this clone. V is TRBV5-1 and J is TRBJ2-1, with D possibly TRBD2 on 5 matching bases. V lost 0 bases, J lost 3 bases, and 13 bases lay in between. CDR1 and CDR2 (germline): SGHRS, YFSETQ. This CDR3 is 16 amino acids long. DNA for the CDR3: TGCGCCAGCAGCTTGGCCGGGATTAACCACTACAATGAGCAGTTCTTC. As protein: CASSLAGINHYNEQFF.